The 18 T cell receptor beta chains listed next were all sequenced from one sample in a study of cytomegalovirus exposure and HLA in healthy donors. PCR involved 60 Vbeta and 13 Jbeta primers. The repertoire was sequenced with immunoSEQ multiplex PCR; TCRdb's copy has only in-frame clones and lacks some. This sample contains around 200,000 clones. The specimen was PBMCs. These TCRs come from a woman aged 30 to 39 in good health and CMV-seropositive.

The rearrangement uses TRBV7-6 and TRBJ1-5; D might be TRBD1 (5 bases). This CDR3 has 17 residues. Deletions cut 2 bases from V and 0 bases from J, with 14 bases between. Germline V gene lookup returns CDR1 SGHVS and CDR2 FNYEAQ. CDR3 bases: TGTGCCAGCAGCTTATTTGACAGCCCTTATAGCAATCAGCCCCAGCATTTT. This gives the protein CASSLFDSPYSNQPQHF.

V and J are TRBV6-5 and TRBJ1-5; D is undetermined. The V and J ends lost 2 bases and 3 bases respectively, with 8 bases between them. Looked up from germline, CDR1 is MNHEY and CDR2 is SVGAGI. This CDR3 has 14 amino acids. As DNA, the CDR3 is TGTGCCAGCAGTTACCCCCAGGACAATCAGCCCCAGCATTTT. Its translation: CASSYPQDNQPQHF.

The chain uses TRBV14 and TRBJ1-1; the D gene is possibly TRBD1 (5 bases). V lost 4 bases, J lost 1 base, and 7 bases lay in between. Per the germline V gene, CDR1 is SGHDN and CDR2 is FVKESK. The CDR3 totals 13 residues. CDR3 DNA sequence: TGTGCCAGCAGCCTCACAGGGAACACTGAAGCTTTCTTT. This gives the protein CASSLTGNTEAFF.

The rearrangement uses TRBV4-1 and TRBJ1-1; possibly TRBD1 for D (6 bases). Germline V gene sequence: CDR1 MGHRA, CDR2 YSYEKL. CDR3 length: 14 residues. The germline V and J ends were trimmed by 2 bases and 4 bases, with 11 bases remaining between them. The chain's CDR3 is CASSQLTGITEAFF. CDR3 nucleotide sequence: TGCGCCAGCAGCCAACTAACAGGGATCACTGAAGCTTTCTTT.

The chain links TRBV7-9 to TRBJ1-1; tentative D call: TRBD1 (5 bases). CDR1 and CDR2 from the germline V gene are SEHNR and FQNEAQ (reference sequence). The CDR3 consists of 14 residues. With 0 bases removed from V and 7 bases from J, the gap between germline ends came to 12 bases. As DNA, the CDR3 is TGTGCCAGCAGCTTAGCTCAGGGTTGGTTTGAAGCTTTCTTT. As protein: CASSLAQGWFEAFF.

The rearrangement joins TRBV5-1 to TRBJ1-1, with 9 bases fitting TRBD1. V trimming: 3 bases; J trimming: 3 bases; junction bases outside the gene matches: 15. The germline CDR1 and CDR2 sequences are SGHRS and YFSETQ. The CDR3 sequence is 18 residues long. For the CDR3, the DNA is TGCGCCAGCAGCTCGCAAGAGACTAGGGACAGGGCAGACACTGAAGCTTTCTTT. It is translated as CASSSQETRDRADTEAFF. Variable domain in full (rest from reference TRBV5-1 and TRBJ1-1): KAGVTQTPRYLIKTRGQQVTLSCSPISGHRSVSWYQQTPGQGLQFLFEYFSETQRNKGNFPGRFSGRQFSNSRSEMNVSTLELGDSALYLCASSSQETRDRADTEAFFGQGTRLTVV.

The chain is built from TRBV7-8 and TRBJ2-4; D unclear. There are 12 residues in the CDR3. Germline V gene data show CDR1 as SGHVS and CDR2 as FQNEAQ. The V and J ends lost 3 bases and 2 bases respectively, with 2 bases between them. CDR3 protein: CASSFTKNIQYF. The CDR3 DNA follows: TGTGCCAGCAGCTTCACCAAAAACATTCAGTACTTC.

The chain has TRBV29-1 and TRBJ2-1, with D possibly being TRBD2 (5 bases). Germline V lookup: CDR1 SQVTM, CDR2 ANQGSEA. This CDR3 is 13 amino acids long. Trimming stripped 7 bases from V and 3 bases from J, with 13 bases between. In DNA, the CDR3 is TGCAGCGGCATAGCGTCCTACTACAATGAGCAGTTCTTC. This translates into CSGIASYYNEQFF.

The J gene is TRBJ2-3, the V gene TRBV5-6; possible D gene TRBD1, 5 bases. Germline V lookup: CDR1 SGHDT, CDR2 YYEEEE. CDR3 length: 14 amino acids. Trimming took off 5 bases at V and 2 bases at J, with 12 bases between the two ends. The CDR3 protein is CASRAATATDTQYF. The CDR3 DNA reads TGTGCCAGCAGGGCGGCGACAGCCACAGATACGCAGTATTTT.

V and J are TRBV19 and TRBJ1-4, with 11 positions matching TRBD1. CDR1 and CDR2 from the germline V gene are LNHDA and SQIVND (reference sequence). The V and J ends lost 2 bases and 8 bases, in that order; junction bases with no gene match: 7. The CDR3 contains 16 residues. CDR3 DNA sequence: TGTGCCAGTAGTATACGGGACAGGGGGTCATTCGAAAAACTGTTTTTT. Residues: CASSIRDRGSFEKLFF.

DNA of the CDR3: TGTGCCAGCAGTGAAGTAGGAGATTCTGGAAACACCATATATTTT. It yields the protein CASSEVGDSGNTIYF. This chain links TRBV6-1 with TRBJ1-3; D unclear. Deletions cut 1 base from V and 1 base from J, with 8 bases between. CDR1 and CDR2 (germline): MNHNS, SASEGT. There are 15 residues in the CDR3.

V usage is TRBV5-4 and J usage is TRBJ2-3; tentative D call: TRBD1 (5 bases). The V end was cut by 1 base, the J end by 2 bases, with 14 bases between. CDR1 SGHNT and CDR2 YYREEE come from the germline V gene (reference sequence). The CDR3 extends over 16 amino acids. CDR3 sequence: CASSLWQGSATDTQYF. The CDR3 DNA reads as TGTGCCAGCAGCTTGTGGCAGGGATCCGCCACAGATACGCAGTATTTT.

V gene TRBV10-2 combines with J gene TRBJ2-3, with D possibly being TRBD1 (6 bases). The CDR3 contains 12 residues. Trimming cost V 5 bases and J 7 bases, with 10 bases left between them. Looked up from germline, CDR1 is WSHSY and CDR2 is SAAADI. The CDR3 DNA follows: TGCGCCAGCAGTACCGGGACAAATACGCAGTATTTT. It yields the protein CASSTGTNTQYF.

The chain carries TRBV2 and TRBJ1-2, with 9 bases that match TRBD1. The CDR3 is made up of 14 amino acids. Germline V gene lookup returns CDR1 SNHLY and CDR2 FYNNEI. Trimming at V came to 7 bases and at J to 5 bases, leaving 8 bases not matched to a gene. The CDR3 DNA is TGTGCCAGCACCGTGGGACAGGGATTGTATGGCTACACCTTC. Protein sequence: CASTVGQGLYGYTF.

The chain joins TRBV6-5 to TRBJ1-5; D remains ambiguous. This CDR3 has 16 residues. Between the trimmed V and J ends, which lost 0 bases and 0 bases, there was a span of 9 bases. CDR1 is MNHEY, CDR2 SVGAGI, per germline. The CDR3, as DNA: TGTGCCAGCAGTTACTCGTTTTTCCTTAGCAATCAGCCCCAGCATTTT. Amino acids: CASSYSFFLSNQPQHF.

The V call is TRBV7-9, the J call TRBJ2-2; 8 nucleotides match TRBD2. This CDR3 comprises 17 residues. CDR1 and CDR2 (germline): SEHNR, FQNEAQ (reference sequence). The V gene end was trimmed by 8 bases and the J gene end by 4 bases; junction bases not matched to a gene: 15. CDR3 nucleotide sequence: TGTGCCAGCTCTCCCCCCCGGGAGGGCATTGGCACCGGGGAGCTGTTTTTT. It yields the protein CASSPPREGIGTGELFF.

The chain has TRBV6-6 and TRBJ2-2; D uncertain. The CDR3 has 10 residues. The germline V gene encodes CDR1 MNHNY and CDR2 SVGAGI (reference sequence). Trimming left V 6 bases short and J 7 bases short, with 3 bases between. The CDR3 region is CASSHGELFF. CDR3 bases: TGTGCCAGCAGCCACGGGGAGCTGTTTTTT.

The chain is built from TRBV19 and TRBJ2-7, with 8 bases aligning to TRBD1. Germline V gene sequence: CDR1 LNHDA, CDR2 SQIVND (reference sequence). V dropped 4 bases and J dropped 0; count of bases not matched to a gene: 5. The CDR3 runs to 15 residues. The CDR3 sequence: CASSRGQASSYEQYF. The CDR3 DNA sequence: TGTGCCAGTAGTAGGGGACAGGCGAGCTCCTACGAGCAGTACTTC.